These 14 T cell receptor beta chains share one sample of origin, sequenced in a study of blood T cell repertoires in COVID-19. Clones were sequenced by immunoSEQ multiplex PCR, and TCRdb holds only the in-frame ones, with some missing. The sample consists of 150,000 or so clones, approximately 86% of them appearing once. Sequenced material: peripheral blood. These receptors all stem from a man aged 55 to 70 with COVID-19, enrolled during active disease.

CDR3 region: CAISDSSLAETQYF. The CDR3 DNA is TGTGCCATCAGTGACTCGAGCCTAGCAGAGACCCAGTACTTC. The chain has TRBV10-3 and TRBJ2-5, with D possibly being TRBD2 (5 bases). This CDR3 has 14 residues. CDR1 is ENHRY and CDR2 is SYGVKD in the germline V gene. The V gene lost 3 bases and the J gene lost 4 bases, with 12 bases spanning the gap.

The V call is TRBV18, the J call TRBJ2-6; TRBD1 agrees at 8 bases. CDR1 KGHSH and CDR2 LQKENI come from the germline V gene. This CDR3 is 18 amino acids long. J gave up 2 bases and V 4 bases, and 10 bases lay outside the gene matches. As DNA, the CDR3 is TGTGCCAGCTCACTCCTAGGACAGGGTAACGCTGGGGCCAACGTCCTGACTTTC. Protein sequence: CASSLLGQGNAGANVLTF.

This clone has at least ten counts. The gene calls are TRBV7-8 and TRBJ1-5, with D perhaps matching TRBD1 (5 bases). CDR1 is SGHVS and CDR2 is FQNEAQ in the germline V gene. This CDR3 region has 15 residues. V was clipped by 0 bases and J by 4 bases, with 10 bases between them. The CDR3 is CASSLAGGINQPQHF. In nucleotides, the CDR3 is TGTGCCAGCAGCTTAGCGGGGGGTATAAATCAGCCCCAGCATTTT.

This clone appeared a few times. The chain combines TRBV5-6 with TRBJ1-6; 9 nucleotides align to TRBD1. CDR1 is SGHDT, CDR2 YYEEEE, per germline. After removal of 3 bases from V and 9 bases from J, the junction contained 13 bases not matched to a gene. The CDR3 runs to 17 residues. CDR3 residues: CASSSQNPGQGLSPLHF. DNA for the CDR3: TGTGCCAGCAGCTCTCAAAATCCGGGACAGGGACTTTCACCCCTCCACTTT.

The chain recombines TRBV6-2 or TRBV6-3 with TRBJ1-1; D ambiguous. Germline CDR1 is MNHEY and CDR2 is SVGEGT. V lost 2 bases and J 6 bases, leaving 13 bases between the germline ends. The CDR3 loop spans 14 amino acids. The CDR3 sequence is CASSYVGMAAEAFF. CDR3 nucleotides: TGTGCCAGCAGTTACGTGGGTATGGCGGCTGAAGCTTTCTTT.

CDR3 in DNA: TGTGCCAGCAGCCGGACAGGGGCCCTGGGCACTGAAGCTTTCTTT. Translated, it gives CASSRTGALGTEAFF. The rearrangement links TRBV7-2 to TRBJ1-1; 9 bases are a match to TRBD1. With V trimmed by 5 bases and J by 4 bases, 8 bases remained unmatched. The CDR3 loop spans 15 amino acids. Germline V gives CDR1 SGHTA, CDR2 FQGNSA.

The count of this clone is one. The V call is TRBV7-8, the J call TRBJ2-7; 8 nucleotides line up with TRBD1. The length of the CDR3 is 16 residues. Trimming took 4 bases from V and 2 from J; bases not matched to a gene: 10. CDR1 SGHVS and CDR2 FQNEAQ come from the germline V gene. CDR3 sequence: CASSSISGGYAYEQYF. The CDR3 bases are TGTGCCAGCAGCTCAATTTCAGGGGGCTACGCCTACGAGCAGTACTTC.

Written as DNA, the CDR3 is TGTGCCAGCAGTCGAAACCCTGGACAGGGATTCGCCTACGAGCAGTACTTC. It is translated as CASSRNPGQGFAYEQYF. The gene calls are TRBV27 and TRBJ2-7; TRBD1 agrees at 8 bases. Germline values: CDR1 MNHEY, CDR2 SMNVEV (reference sequence). J was trimmed by 2 bases and V by 5 bases; bases with no gene match: 14. The CDR3 consists of 17 residues.

This chain links TRBV11-3 with TRBJ2-5, with D possibly matching TRBD1 (6 bases). In germline, CDR1 is SGHNT, CDR2 YENEEA. This CDR3 is 14 amino acids long. Trimming removed 0 bases from V and 2 bases from J, with 7 bases in between. CDR3 coding DNA: TGTGCCAGCAGCTTAGACAGGGGACAAGAGACCCAGTACTTC. Translating gives CASSLDRGQETQYF.

The chain has TRBV6-6 and TRBJ1-5; the D is unclear. V was cut by 0 bases and J by 4 bases, with 10 bases left in between. Germline CDR1 is MNHNY and CDR2 is SVGAGI (reference sequence). The CDR3 loop spans 15 amino acids. The CDR3 DNA reads as TGTGCCAGCAGTTACTCGTTACTTAGTAATCAGCCCCAGCATTTT. Protein product: CASSYSLLSNQPQHF.

V gene TRBV18 combines with J gene TRBJ1-1, with D uncertain. V lost 3 bases and J lost 0, with 5 bases in between. This CDR3 is 13 amino acids long. Germline V lookup: CDR1 KGHSH, CDR2 LQKENI. DNA of the CDR3: TGTGCCAGCTCACCGAGCGTGAACACTGAAGCTTTCTTT. Encoded protein: CASSPSVNTEAFF.

The V gene is TRBV5-4, the J gene TRBJ1-1, with unresolved D. This CDR3 comprises 14 residues. The V and J ends lost 4 bases and 4 bases respectively, with 14 bases between them. The germline gives CDR1 SGHNT, CDR2 YYREEE (reference sequence). The CDR3 here is CASSASALGTEAFF. As DNA, the CDR3 is TGTGCCAGCAGCGCGTCCGCCCTTGGCACTGAAGCTTTCTTT.

The V and J genes are TRBV5-1 and TRBJ2-1; no firm D call. Trimming removed 0 bases from V and 0 bases from J, with 7 bases in between. CDR1 SGHRS and CDR2 YFSETQ come from the germline V gene. The CDR3 covers 15 residues. The CDR3 DNA sequence: TGCGCCAGCAGCTTGGATAGAAGCTCCTACAATGAGCAGTTCTTC. Translated, it gives CASSLDRSSYNEQFF.

The chain joins TRBV18 to TRBJ1-1, with D unclear. Deletions cut 2 bases from V and 11 bases from J, with 12 bases between. The germline gives CDR1 KGHSH, CDR2 LQKENI. The CDR3 extends over 12 amino acids. The CDR3 here is CASSPVRDGAFF. CDR3 nucleotides: TGTGCCAGCTCACCAGTGCGGGATGGGGCTTTCTTT.